These T cell receptor beta chains were read from a single sample in a study of identical twins. TCRdb analysed the 5' RACE reads with MiXCR anew, one entry per CDR3 protein. The repertoire holds over 200,000 distinct CDR3 sequences, with about 10% as singletons. Specimen: memory T cells sorted from blood. Source of these receptors: a man aged 50 to 59 in good health. Each CDR3 is given with its conserved first and last residue. A D gene is named only where the DNA matches it firmly. Not every row has a clone size; where given, it reads once, few, many or a size class.

v_gene: TRBV6-2/TRBV6-3; j_gene: TRBJ2-5; abundance: .; d_gene: TRBD2; CDR3nt: TGTGCCAGCAGAAGGGGCGGGGGGCCCCCAGGGACCCAGTACTTC; CDR3aa: CASRRGGGPPGTQYF
v_gene: TRBV30; j_gene: TRBJ2-7; abundance: many; d_gene: .; CDR3nt: TGTGCCTGGAGTGTACGTCTAGTGCGGTACTTC; CDR3aa: CAWSVRLVRYF
v_gene: TRBV7-7; j_gene: TRBJ2-7; abundance: .; d_gene: .; CDR3nt: TGTGCTAGCAGCTTAAGACAGGAGCCCTGCGAGCAGTACTTC; CDR3aa: CASSLRQEPCEQYF
v_gene: TRBV7-2; j_gene: TRBJ2-4; abundance: .; d_gene: .; CDR3nt: TGTGCCAGCCAGCCCCGGGACGGAAAAAACATTCAGTACTTC; CDR3aa: CASQPRDGKNIQYF
v_gene: TRBV20-1; j_gene: TRBJ2-3; abundance: many; d_gene: TRBD2; CDR3nt: TGCAGTGCTCACGCGGCGCGGGAGGGCCACACAGATACGCAGTATTTT; CDR3aa: CSAHAAREGHTDTQYF
v_gene: TRBV18; j_gene: TRBJ2-3; abundance: .; d_gene: .; CDR3nt: TGTGCCAGCTCACCACCGAGCTCACATACGCAGTATTTT; CDR3aa: CASSPPSSHTQYF
v_gene: TRBV5-1; j_gene: TRBJ1-1; abundance: .; d_gene: .; CDR3nt: TGCGCCAGCAGCTTGGAGGTGGGGGGCGAAGCTTTCTTT; CDR3aa: CASSLEVGGEAFF
v_gene: TRBV12-3/TRBV12-4; j_gene: TRBJ2-7; abundance: many; d_gene: .; CDR3nt: TGTGCCAGCAGCCCGACTAGCTACGAGCAGTACTTC; CDR3aa: CASSPTSYEQYF
v_gene: TRBV27; j_gene: TRBJ1-6; abundance: .; d_gene: .; CDR3nt: TGTGCCAGCAGCGCACGTAGCTCCTATAATTCACCCCTCCACTTT; CDR3aa: CASSARSSYNSPLHF
v_gene: TRBV11-2; j_gene: TRBJ1-4; abundance: .; d_gene: TRBD1; CDR3nt: TGTGCCAGCAGCCCGACAGGGGCCAATGAAAAACTGTTTTTT; CDR3aa: CASSPTGANEKLFF
v_gene: TRBV19; j_gene: TRBJ1-2; abundance: many; d_gene: TRBD1; CDR3nt: TGTGCCAGTAGACCACCGGACAGGGCCCATGGCTACACCTTC; CDR3aa: CASRPPDRAHGYTF
v_gene: TRBV19; j_gene: TRBJ1-1; abundance: many; d_gene: .; CDR3nt: TGTGCCAGTAGTATAGCACCCCGGAGACTTGCCACTGAAGCTTTCTTT; CDR3aa: CASSIAPRRLATEAFF
v_gene: TRBV5-1; j_gene: TRBJ2-3; abundance: few; d_gene: .; CDR3nt: TGCGCCAGCAGCGAAACTAGCACAGATACGCAGTATTTT; CDR3aa: CASSETSTDTQYF
v_gene: TRBV29-1; j_gene: TRBJ1-1; abundance: many; d_gene: .; CDR3nt: TGCAGCGCCTCCGCCTCGAACACTGAAGCTTTCTTT; CDR3aa: CSASASNTEAFF
v_gene: TRBV10-3; j_gene: TRBJ1-2; abundance: many; d_gene: TRBD1; CDR3nt: TGTGCCATCAATGCGGGACAGGGTGGCTCCGGCTACACCTTC; CDR3aa: CAINAGQGGSGYTF
v_gene: TRBV21-1; j_gene: TRBJ2-1; abundance: many; d_gene: .; CDR3nt: TGTGCCAGCAGCAAAGTTAAGGCGGGCGGTCCCTCCTACAATGAGCAGTTCTTC; CDR3aa: CASSKVKAGGPSYNEQFF
v_gene: TRBV7-9; j_gene: TRBJ1-1; abundance: many; d_gene: .; CDR3nt: TGTGCCAGCAGCTTAATGGAGAACACTGAAGCTTTCTTT; CDR3aa: CASSLMENTEAFF
v_gene: TRBV30; j_gene: TRBJ2-7; abundance: few; d_gene: .; CDR3nt: TGTGCCTGGGGAACGGGGAACTCCTACGAGCAGTACTTC; CDR3aa: CAWGTGNSYEQYF
v_gene: TRBV9; j_gene: TRBJ2-1; abundance: .; d_gene: .; CDR3nt: TGTGCCAGCAGCGTAGGGGGAGAGGGTGGTTACAATGAGCAGTTCTTC; CDR3aa: CASSVGGEGGYNEQFF
v_gene: TRBV6-1; j_gene: TRBJ2-7; abundance: many; d_gene: TRBD1; CDR3nt: TGTGCCAGCAGTGAAACGACAGGGTCCTACGAGCAGTACTTC; CDR3aa: CASSETTGSYEQYF
v_gene: TRBV7-2; j_gene: TRBJ2-5; abundance: many; d_gene: .; CDR3nt: TGTGCCAGCAGTCAGGCCCCAACGGAGACCCAGTACTTC; CDR3aa: CASSQAPTETQYF
v_gene: TRBV4-2; j_gene: TRBJ1-1; abundance: many; d_gene: .; CDR3nt: TGTGCCAGCAGCCAAGGTCCGGGAATGAACACTGAAGCTTTCTTT; CDR3aa: CASSQGPGMNTEAFF
v_gene: TRBV7-2; j_gene: TRBJ2-7; abundance: .; d_gene: .; CDR3nt: TGTGCCAGCAGCTGGACAGTTTCCTCAGGCTACGAGCAGTACTTC; CDR3aa: CASSWTVSSGYEQYF
v_gene: TRBV27; j_gene: TRBJ1-5; abundance: many; d_gene: TRBD1; CDR3nt: TGTGCCAGCAGAGGGACAGGGGGCGCGGTCAATCAGCCCCAGCATTTT; CDR3aa: CASRGTGGAVNQPQHF
v_gene: TRBV7-2; j_gene: TRBJ2-7; abundance: many; d_gene: TRBD2; CDR3nt: TGTGCCAGCAGCTTAGTAGGACTAGCTTCCCACGAGCAGTACTTC; CDR3aa: CASSLVGLASHEQYF
v_gene: TRBV20-1; j_gene: TRBJ1-5; abundance: many; d_gene: .; CDR3nt: TGCAGTGCTAGAGATCAGGGTCCCTCATACCAGCCCCAGCATTTT; CDR3aa: CSARDQGPSYQPQHF
v_gene: TRBV7-2; j_gene: TRBJ2-7; abundance: few; d_gene: .; CDR3nt: TGTGCCAGCAGCCTAGGACTGTCCTACGAGCAGTACTTC; CDR3aa: CASSLGLSYEQYF
v_gene: TRBV28; j_gene: TRBJ1-2; abundance: few; d_gene: .; CDR3nt: TGTGCCAGCAGTTCCAAACAGATTAACTATGGCTACACCTTC; CDR3aa: CASSSKQINYGYTF
v_gene: TRBV19; j_gene: TRBJ1-5; abundance: .; d_gene: .; CDR3nt: TGTGCCAGTAGTGCAGGGGAGCCAAGGGCCCAGCATTTT; CDR3aa: CASSAGEPRAQHF
v_gene: TRBV2; j_gene: TRBJ2-7; abundance: .; d_gene: .; CDR3nt: TGTGCCAGCATGTGGAACCAACAAGCCGGGCAGTACTTC; CDR3aa: CASMWNQQAGQYF
v_gene: TRBV18; j_gene: TRBJ2-7; abundance: few; d_gene: .; CDR3nt: TGTGCCAGCTCACGGGCTAGCGACTACGAGCAGTACTTC; CDR3aa: CASSRASDYEQYF
v_gene: TRBV20-1; j_gene: TRBJ2-5; abundance: many; d_gene: TRBD2; CDR3nt: TGCAGTGCTAGCCTTAGCGGGGCCCAAGAGACCCAGTACTTC; CDR3aa: CSASLSGAQETQYF
v_gene: TRBV7-2; j_gene: TRBJ2-3; abundance: many; d_gene: .; CDR3nt: TGTGCCAGCAGCTTAGTGGGAGTTATCACAGATACGCAGTATTTT; CDR3aa: CASSLVGVITDTQYF
v_gene: TRBV29-1; j_gene: TRBJ2-7; abundance: few; d_gene: TRBD1; CDR3nt: TGCAGCGTTGTAAGTACAGGGGCCTACGAGCAGTACTTC; CDR3aa: CSVVSTGAYEQYF
v_gene: TRBV7-3; j_gene: TRBJ2-5; abundance: few; d_gene: TRBD2; CDR3nt: TGTGCCAGCAGCGTTAGCGGGAGGGGCCAGTGGGAGACCCAGTACTTC; CDR3aa: CASSVSGRGQWETQYF
v_gene: TRBV7-9; j_gene: TRBJ2-4; abundance: many; d_gene: .; CDR3nt: TGTGCCAGCAGCTTACTTTTGGGTCAGGGGAAAAACATTCAGTACTTC; CDR3aa: CASSLLLGQGKNIQYF
v_gene: TRBV6-5; j_gene: TRBJ2-3; abundance: many; d_gene: TRBD2; CDR3nt: TGTGCCAGCAGTTACCCGACGTGGAGCGGGGGAAGCACAGATACGCAGTATTTT; CDR3aa: CASSYPTWSGGSTDTQYF
v_gene: TRBV15; j_gene: TRBJ1-1; abundance: many; d_gene: .; CDR3nt: TGTGCCACCAGCAGCTTAAACACTGAAGCTTTCTTT; CDR3aa: CATSSLNTEAFF
v_gene: TRBV4-2; j_gene: TRBJ2-2; abundance: many; d_gene: .; CDR3nt: TGTGCCAGCAGCCAAGATATCGGCGGCAGGGCCACCGGGGAGCTGTTTTTT; CDR3aa: CASSQDIGGRATGELFF
v_gene: TRBV6-2/TRBV6-3; j_gene: TRBJ1-5; abundance: .; d_gene: TRBD1; CDR3nt: TGTGCCACGTCCGGGACAGGGAAGGGATTGGGCAATCAGCCCCAGCATTTT; CDR3aa: CATSGTGKGLGNQPQHF
v_gene: TRBV3-1; j_gene: TRBJ2-7; abundance: few; d_gene: TRBD1; CDR3nt: TGTGCCAGCAGCCAGAACCTGGGACAGGCGGGCGAGCAGTACTTC; CDR3aa: CASSQNLGQAGEQYF
v_gene: TRBV4-3; j_gene: TRBJ2-1; abundance: .; d_gene: .; CDR3nt: TGCGCCAGCAGCCAAGAGGGCCTGGGTGAGCAGTTCTTC; CDR3aa: CASSQEGLGEQFF
v_gene: TRBV4-3; j_gene: TRBJ1-1; abundance: few; d_gene: TRBD1; CDR3nt: TGCGCCAGCAGCGGTACGGACAGGGGTAGTTGGAACACTGAAGCTTTCTTT; CDR3aa: CASSGTDRGSWNTEAFF
v_gene: TRBV20-1; j_gene: TRBJ1-6; abundance: many; d_gene: TRBD1; CDR3nt: TGCAGTGCTAGCAGGGGTACAGGGGATTTCCACTTT; CDR3aa: CSASRGTGDFHF
v_gene: TRBV29-1; j_gene: TRBJ1-1; abundance: .; d_gene: TRBD1; CDR3nt: TGCAGCGTTCCCTTCTCAGGGGGCGGTGGAGCTTTCTTT; CDR3aa: CSVPFSGGGGAFF
v_gene: TRBV7-2; j_gene: TRBJ1-3; abundance: many; d_gene: .; CDR3nt: TGTGCCAGCAGCTTAGCGCAGGGTCGTAACACCATATATTTT; CDR3aa: CASSLAQGRNTIYF